The clone carrying this T cell receptor (beta chain) was counted only a few times. The data were obtained in a study of shared clonotypes between healthy human individuals. The CDR3 is 16 amino acids. The V segment lost 6 bases and the J segment 2 bases; nucleotides outside the gene matches: 6. CDR1 is MNHEY and CDR2 is SMNVEV in the germline V gene (reference sequence). Deep was the level at which the assay was run. Some clones are missing from TCRdb's copy, which holds only in-frame ones; the method was immunoSEQ multiplex PCR. The table lists hundreds of thousands of clones, about 74% of them singletons.

The sequenced material came from memory CD4+ T cells sorted from blood. Subset noted: CD45RA-negative fraction. The sequence came from a woman in her 30s in good health. The chain recombines TRBV27 with TRBJ2-1; 11 bases are a match to TRBD2. CDR3: CASRSPGLAAYNEQFF. Written as DNA, the CDR3 is TGTGCCAGCAGATCACCGGGACTAGCGGCCTACAATGAGCAGTTCTTC.